This T cell receptor (beta chain) was obtained from a study of CD8 T cells in ankylosing spondylitis. Study conclusions and caveats: Characteristic, it appeared, of ankylosing spondylitis blood was a TCR beta motif of several highly homologous variants. Clones linked with disease were CD8+ and fairly uncommon in the peripheral blood.

This clonotype appeared a few times. The antigen is not known. CDR3 length: 15 residues. Germline-derived CDR1 and CDR2 are SGHKS and YYEKEE (reference sequence). J lost 10 bases, V lost 4 bases, and 15 bases had no gene match. 5'-RACE, quantitative and with molecular barcodes, yielded the TCR beta libraries. TCRdb recomputed calls from the 5' RACE reads with MiXCR, one row per CDR3 protein. This table has roughly 200,000 distinct CDR3 sequences, 20% to 30% appearing once. The chain is built from TRBV5-5 and TRBJ1-1; 8 positions match TRBD1. The sequence was obtained from a male donor with ankylosing spondylitis or in good health (not recorded which). What was sequenced was blood, either unsorted or a sorted T cell fraction (not recorded which). CDR3 in amino acids: CASSLQTGDLSGAFF. The CDR3 DNA reads TGTGCCAGCAGCCTACAGACAGGGGACTTGAGTGGAGCTTTCTTT.